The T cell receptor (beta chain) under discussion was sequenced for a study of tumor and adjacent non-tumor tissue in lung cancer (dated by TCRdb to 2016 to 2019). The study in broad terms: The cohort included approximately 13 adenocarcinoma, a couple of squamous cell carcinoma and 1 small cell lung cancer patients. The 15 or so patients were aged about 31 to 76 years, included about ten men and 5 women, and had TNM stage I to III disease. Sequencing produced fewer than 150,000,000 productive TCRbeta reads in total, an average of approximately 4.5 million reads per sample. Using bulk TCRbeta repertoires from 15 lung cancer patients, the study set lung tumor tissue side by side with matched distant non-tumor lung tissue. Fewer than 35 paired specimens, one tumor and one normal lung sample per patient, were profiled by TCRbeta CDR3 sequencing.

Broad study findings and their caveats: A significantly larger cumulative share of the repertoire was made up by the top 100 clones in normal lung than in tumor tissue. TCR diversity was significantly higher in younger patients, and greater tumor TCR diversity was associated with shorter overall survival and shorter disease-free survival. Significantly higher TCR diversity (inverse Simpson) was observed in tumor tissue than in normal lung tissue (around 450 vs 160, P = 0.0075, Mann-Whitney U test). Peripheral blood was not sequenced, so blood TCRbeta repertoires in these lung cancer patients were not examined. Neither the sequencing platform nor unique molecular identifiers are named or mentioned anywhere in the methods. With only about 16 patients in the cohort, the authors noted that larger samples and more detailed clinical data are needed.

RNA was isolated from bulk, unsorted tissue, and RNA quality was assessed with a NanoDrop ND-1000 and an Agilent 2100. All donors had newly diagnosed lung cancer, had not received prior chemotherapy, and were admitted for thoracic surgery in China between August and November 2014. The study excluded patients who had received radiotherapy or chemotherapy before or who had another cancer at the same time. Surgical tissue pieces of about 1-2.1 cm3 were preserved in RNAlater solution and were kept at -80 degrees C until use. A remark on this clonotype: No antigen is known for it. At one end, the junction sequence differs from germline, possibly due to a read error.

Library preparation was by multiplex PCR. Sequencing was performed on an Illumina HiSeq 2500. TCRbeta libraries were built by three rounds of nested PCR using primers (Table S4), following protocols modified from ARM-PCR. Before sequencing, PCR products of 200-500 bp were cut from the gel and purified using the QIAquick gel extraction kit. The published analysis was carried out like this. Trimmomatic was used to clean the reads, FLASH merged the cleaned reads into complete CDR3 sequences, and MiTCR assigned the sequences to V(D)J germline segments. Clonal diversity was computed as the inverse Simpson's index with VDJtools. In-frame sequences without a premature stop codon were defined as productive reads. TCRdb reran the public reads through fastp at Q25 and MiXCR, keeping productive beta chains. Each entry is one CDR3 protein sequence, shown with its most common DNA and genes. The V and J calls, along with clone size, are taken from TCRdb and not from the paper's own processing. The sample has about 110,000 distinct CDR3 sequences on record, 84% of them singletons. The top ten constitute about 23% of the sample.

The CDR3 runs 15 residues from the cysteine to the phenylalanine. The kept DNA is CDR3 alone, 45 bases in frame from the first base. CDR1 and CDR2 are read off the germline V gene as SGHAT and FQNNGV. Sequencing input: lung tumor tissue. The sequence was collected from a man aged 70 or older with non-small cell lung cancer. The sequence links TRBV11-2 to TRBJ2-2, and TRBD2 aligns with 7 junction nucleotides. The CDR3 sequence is CASSPLAVGIGEPFF. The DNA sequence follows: TGTGCCAGCAGCCCCCTAGCGGTGGGGATCGGGGAGCCGTTTTTT.